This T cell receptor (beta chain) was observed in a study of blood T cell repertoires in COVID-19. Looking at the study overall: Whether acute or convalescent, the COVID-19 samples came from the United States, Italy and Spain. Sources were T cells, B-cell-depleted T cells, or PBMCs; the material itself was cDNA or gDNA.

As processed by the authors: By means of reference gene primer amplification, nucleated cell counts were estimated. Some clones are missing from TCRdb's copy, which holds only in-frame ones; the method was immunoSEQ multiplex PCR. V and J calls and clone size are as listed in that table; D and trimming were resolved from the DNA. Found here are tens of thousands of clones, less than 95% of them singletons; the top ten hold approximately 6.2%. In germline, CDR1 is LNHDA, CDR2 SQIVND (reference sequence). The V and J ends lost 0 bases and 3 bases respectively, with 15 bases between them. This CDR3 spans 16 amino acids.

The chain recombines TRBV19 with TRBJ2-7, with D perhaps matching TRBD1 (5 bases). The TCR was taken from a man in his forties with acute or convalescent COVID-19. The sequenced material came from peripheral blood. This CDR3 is CASSIEAGNGRYEQYF. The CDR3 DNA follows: TGTGCCAGTAGTATAGAGGCAGGGAATGGACGCTACGAGCAGTACTTC.